This T cell receptor (beta chain) was retrieved from a study of identical twins. Findings and caveats of the study: In monozygotic twins, models underestimated the sharing of out-of-frame TCR alpha. Cord blood's abundant beta clonotypes had fewer insertions, unlike memory repertoires.

Healthy Caucasians made up all donors. This clonotype showed up just a few times. Its cognate antigen is unknown. A template switching step contributed a universal primer site, while unique molecular identifiers were present in the cDNA. TCRdb called the 5' RACE reads again in MiXCR, with one record for every CDR3 protein. This sample has 450,000 to 600,000 distinct CDR3 sequences, with around 20% found just once. Per the germline V gene, CDR1 is SGHVT and CDR2 is SQSDAQ. The CDR3 consists of 18 residues. Trimming at V came to 4 bases and at J to 8 bases, leaving 20 bases not matched to a gene. This same sample was also taken into another study, of yellow fever vaccine responses in identical twins.

The clonotype was recovered from a young woman in good health. Sequenced input: CD4+ T cells sorted from blood. This chain uses TRBV7-4 with TRBJ2-1; 7 nucleotides line up with TRBD1. CDR3 bases: TGTGCCAGCAGCTCTGATTGCCGACAGGGTATGGTACCCGATGAGCAGTTCTTC. This encodes CASSSDCRQGMVPDEQFF.